Below, one T cell receptor (beta chain) is given with its context. Its matching antigen is unknown. This sample was taken from a study of human CD8 memory T cell subsets. It was UMI-labeled 5' RACE by which the TCR beta libraries were made. In the original analysis: Individual TCR beta libraries contained between roughly 2,900 and 20,000 functional CDR3 beta clonotypes each. TCRdb reprocessed the 5' RACE reads, with one entry per CDR3 protein and no DNA. TCRdb's processing, not the authors' own work, is the source of the V and J calls. This sample lists roughly 9,800 distinct CDR3 sequences; its ten largest clones have roughly 21%. Enriched by negative magnetic separation, total CD8+ T cells were obtained. The source of the RNA was duplicate vials containing fewer than 180,000 sorted CD8+ T cells for each subset. This CDR3 contains 14 residues. CDR1 is SGHVS, CDR2 FNYEAQ, per germline. Study-wide findings and caveats: Minimally overlapping with each other were the repertoires of precursor exhausted and stem-like memory T cells.

The source material was CD8+ T cells from PBMCs. This TCR derives from a human donor in good health. The chain recombines TRBV7-6 with TRBJ2-7; absent DNA, TCRdb's TRBD2 call cannot be checked. The CDR3 is CASSPGLHSYEQYF.